The 9 T cell receptor beta chains below come from one sample, sequenced in a study of blood T cell repertoires in COVID-19. The table came from immunoSEQ multiplex PCR; TCRdb's copy has only in-frame clones and leaves some out. In the table there are over 100,000 clones, 75% to 90% of which are singletons. Material for sequencing was peripheral blood. Receptor source: a human donor in a cohort sampled during active COVID-19.

This clone has a single count. V usage is TRBV5-6 and J usage is TRBJ1-3; 7 bases map to TRBD1. V shed 5 bases and J 2 bases; nucleotides not matched to a gene: 7. CDR3 length: 15 residues. Germline values: CDR1 SGHDT, CDR2 YYEEEE. The CDR3: CASSRTDRAGNTIYF. Here the CDR3 DNA reads TGTGCCAGCAGTCGAACCGACAGGGCTGGAAACACCATATATTTT.

This chain uses TRBV4-1 with TRBJ2-2, with a possible D match to TRBD1 (5 bases). This CDR3 is built from 15 residues. Trimming took off 4 bases at V and 5 bases at J, with 14 bases between the two ends. Germline CDR1 reads MGHRA; CDR2 reads YSYEKL. The CDR3 DNA is TGCGCCAGCAGCCTCTTTGGGGCCCGGACCGGGGAGCTGTTTTTT. It specifies CASSLFGARTGELFF.

This clone appeared a single time. The V call is TRBV6-2 or TRBV6-3, the J call TRBJ1-1, with 7 bases identical to TRBD1. From germline, CDR1 is MNHEY and CDR2 SVGEGT. J lost 6 bases, V lost 2 bases, and 6 bases had no gene match. This CDR3 contains 14 residues. The CDR3 sequence is CASSYTGAGAEAFF. Written as DNA, the CDR3 is TGTGCCAGCAGTTACACAGGGGCAGGGGCTGAAGCTTTCTTT.

The chain joins TRBV29-1 to TRBJ2-5; a possible D gene is TRBD2 (5 bases). Trimming removed 0 bases from V and 5 bases from J, with 16 bases in between. The CDR3 consists of 15 residues. Germline-derived CDR1 and CDR2 are SQVTM and ANQGSEA. The CDR3 DNA follows: TGCAGCGTTGAAGATAGGGAGCCTGGCTGGGAGACCCAGTACTTC. This sequence encodes CSVEDREPGWETQYF.

This chain links TRBV30 with TRBJ1-2; D might be TRBD1 (5 bases). The CDR3 spans 12 residues. Trimming stripped 3 bases from V and 11 bases from J, with 16 bases between. Germline assignment: CDR1 GTSNPN and CDR2 SVGIG (reference sequence). As DNA, the CDR3 is TGTGCCTGGAGCGGAGGGACCACTACATACACCTTC. Amino acid sequence: CAWSGGTTTYTF.

This sequence joins TRBV29-1 and TRBJ1-1; possibly TRBD1 for D (5 bases). The CDR3 has 12 residues. The V gene lost 6 bases and the J gene lost 6 bases, with 14 bases spanning the gap. Germline V CDR1 and CDR2: SQVTM, ANQGSEA. CDR3 sequence (DNA): TGCAGCGTGGGACTCCCGGCTGCTGAAGCTTTCTTT. It translates to CSVGLPAAEAFF.

This chain joins TRBV5-4 and TRBJ2-1; 8 nucleotides agree with TRBD2. Germline V gene data show CDR1 as SGHNT and CDR2 as YYREEE (reference sequence). The CDR3 extends over 18 amino acids. J gave up 0 bases and V 5 bases, and 13 bases lay outside the gene matches. Here the CDR3 reads CASREGSGVYSSYNEQFF. CDR3 DNA: TGTGCCAGCAGGGAGGGTAGCGGGGTCTATAGCTCCTACAATGAGCAGTTCTTC.

The V call is TRBV5-1, the J call TRBJ1-2; unclear D gene. V dropped 2 bases and J dropped 0 bases, with 14 bases sitting between them. The CDR3 runs to 16 residues. Per the germline V gene, CDR1 is SGHRS and CDR2 is YFSETQ. The CDR3 spells CASSFRQAISNYGYTF. CDR3 sequence (DNA): TGCGCCAGCAGCTTTAGGCAGGCCATTTCTAACTATGGCTACACCTTC.

V is TRBV7-9 and J is TRBJ2-5; TRBD2 matches at 7 bases. Unmatched junction bases numbered 12, after V lost 2 bases and J lost 6 bases. The germline CDR1 and CDR2 sequences are SEHNR and FQNEAQ (reference sequence). This CDR3 has 16 residues. The CDR3 sequence is CASSLSGEGQGKTQYF. DNA of the CDR3: TGTGCCAGCAGCTTATCGGGGGAGGGGCAGGGAAAGACCCAGTACTTC.